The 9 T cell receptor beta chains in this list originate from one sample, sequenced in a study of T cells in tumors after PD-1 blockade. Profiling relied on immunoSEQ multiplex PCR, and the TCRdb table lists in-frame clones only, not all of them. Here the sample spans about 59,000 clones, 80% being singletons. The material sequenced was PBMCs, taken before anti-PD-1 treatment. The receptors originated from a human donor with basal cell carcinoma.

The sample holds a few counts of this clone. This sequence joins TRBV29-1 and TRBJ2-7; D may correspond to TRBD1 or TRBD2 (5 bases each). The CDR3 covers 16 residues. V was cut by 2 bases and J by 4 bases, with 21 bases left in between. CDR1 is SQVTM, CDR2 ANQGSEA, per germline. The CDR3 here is CSVEIPGPTYTYEQYF. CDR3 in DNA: TGCAGCGTTGAAATTCCGGGGCCCACCTATACGTACGAGCAGTACTTC.

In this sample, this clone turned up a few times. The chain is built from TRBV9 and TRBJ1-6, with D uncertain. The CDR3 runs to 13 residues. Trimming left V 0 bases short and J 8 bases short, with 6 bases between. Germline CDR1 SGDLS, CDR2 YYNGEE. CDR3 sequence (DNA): TGTGCCAGCAGCGTAGGTCGGGATTCACCCCTCCACTTT. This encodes CASSVGRDSPLHF.

CDR3 sequence: CASSSLAGGPTGELFF. The CDR3 DNA follows: TGCGCCAGCAGCTCCCTAGCGGGGGGGCCGACCGGGGAGCTGTTTTTT. V gene TRBV5-1 combines with J gene TRBJ2-2, with TRBD2 matching over 12 bases. The CDR3 totals 16 residues. After removal of 3 bases from V and 5 bases from J, the junction contained 5 bases not matched to a gene. The germline CDR1 and CDR2 sequences are SGHRS and YFSETQ.

CDR3 bases: TGTGCCAGTAGTGTGAGACAGGGGCAGTTCGTCGTAGGATCTGGAAACACCATATATTTT. Protein product: CASSVRQGQFVVGSGNTIYF. The gene calls are TRBV19 and TRBJ1-3, with 8 bases aligning to TRBD1. J was trimmed by 1 base and V by 5 bases; bases with no gene match: 19. This CDR3 comprises 20 residues. The germline V gene encodes CDR1 LNHDA and CDR2 SQIVND (reference sequence).

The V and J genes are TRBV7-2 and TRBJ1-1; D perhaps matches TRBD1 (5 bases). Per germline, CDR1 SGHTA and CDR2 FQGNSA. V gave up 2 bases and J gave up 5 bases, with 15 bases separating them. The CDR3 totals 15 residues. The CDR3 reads CASSLWGSVGTEAFF. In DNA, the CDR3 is TGTGCCAGCAGCTTATGGGGGAGCGTTGGTACTGAAGCTTTCTTT.

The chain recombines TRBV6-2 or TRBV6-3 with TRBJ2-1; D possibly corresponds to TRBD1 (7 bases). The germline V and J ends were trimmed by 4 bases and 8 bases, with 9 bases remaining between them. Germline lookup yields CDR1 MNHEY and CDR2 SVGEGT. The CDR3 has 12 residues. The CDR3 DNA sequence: TGTGCCAGCAGTTTCAGGGGGGATGAGCAGTTCTTC. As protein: CASSFRGDEQFF.

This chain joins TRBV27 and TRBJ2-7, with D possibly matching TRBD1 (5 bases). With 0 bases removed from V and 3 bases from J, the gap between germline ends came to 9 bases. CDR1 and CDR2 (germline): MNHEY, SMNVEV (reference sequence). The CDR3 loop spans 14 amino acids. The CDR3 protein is CASSLSDKFYEQYF. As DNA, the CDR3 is TGTGCCAGCAGTTTATCGGACAAATTCTACGAGCAGTACTTC.

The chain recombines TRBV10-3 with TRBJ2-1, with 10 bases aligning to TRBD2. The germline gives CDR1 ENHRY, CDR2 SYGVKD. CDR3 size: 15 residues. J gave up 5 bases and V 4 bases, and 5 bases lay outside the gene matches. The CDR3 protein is CAISGAGGDHNEQFF. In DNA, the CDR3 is TGTGCCATCAGTGGAGCGGGGGGGGACCACAATGAGCAGTTCTTC.

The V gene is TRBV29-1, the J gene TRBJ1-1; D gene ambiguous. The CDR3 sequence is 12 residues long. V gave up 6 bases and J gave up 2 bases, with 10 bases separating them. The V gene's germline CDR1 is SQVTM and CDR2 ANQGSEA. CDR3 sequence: CSVGRGNTEAFF. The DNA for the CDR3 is TGCAGCGTCGGACGGGGTAACACTGAAGCTTTCTTT.